This T cell receptor beta chain originates from a study of cytomegalovirus exposure and HLA in healthy donors. This CDR3 has 14 residues. Germline CDR1 reads GTSNPN; CDR2 reads SVGIG (reference sequence). The trim removed 4 bases at V and 5 bases at J, leaving 3 bases unmatched. Profiled with immunoSEQ multiplex PCR; TCRdb holds only in-frame clones, not every one. The table records about 130,000 clones, around 90% of them present only once. Regarding this clone: Its target is unknown.

Whole-study findings and limits: The classifier was said to identify cytomegalovirus status with high specificity and sensitivity. A few CMV-associated chains were confirmed in vitro to be specific for CMV antigens. While the bulk of TCR sequences proved rare, some public TCRs turned up in many donors.

The TCR was taken from a woman between 18 and 29 years old in good health and CMV-seronegative. Sequences were obtained from PBMCs. The rearrangement links TRBV30 to TRBJ2-3; TRBD2 agrees at 13 bases. CDR3 protein: CAWKLAGGIDTQYF. CDR3 bases: TGTGCCTGGAAACTAGCGGGAGGGATAGATACGCAGTATTTT.